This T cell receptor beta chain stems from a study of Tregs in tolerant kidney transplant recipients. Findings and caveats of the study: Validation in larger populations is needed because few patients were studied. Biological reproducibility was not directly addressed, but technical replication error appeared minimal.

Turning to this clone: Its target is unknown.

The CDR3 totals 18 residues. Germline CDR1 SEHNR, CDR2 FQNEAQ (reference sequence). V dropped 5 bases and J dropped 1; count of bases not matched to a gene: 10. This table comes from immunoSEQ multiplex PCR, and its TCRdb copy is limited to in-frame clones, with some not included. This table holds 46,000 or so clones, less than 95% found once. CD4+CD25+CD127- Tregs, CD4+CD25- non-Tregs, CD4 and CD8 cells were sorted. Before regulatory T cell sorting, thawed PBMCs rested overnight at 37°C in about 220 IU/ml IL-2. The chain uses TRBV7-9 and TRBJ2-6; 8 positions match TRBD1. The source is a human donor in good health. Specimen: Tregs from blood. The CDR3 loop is CASSLRGTGVSGANVLTF. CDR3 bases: TGTGCCAGCAGCCTACGAGGGACAGGAGTTTCTGGGGCCAACGTCCTGACTTTC.